Shown below are 11 T cell receptor beta chains from a single sample sequenced in a study of Graves' ophthalmopathy and Graves' hyperthyroidism (dated by TCRdb to the late 2010s). TCRdb lists the instrument as Illumina HiSeq 2000. For repertoire sequencing, the TCR beta CDR3 regions were amplified from RNA transcripts. The first round was an RT-PCR using HTBI primers with the Qiagen OneStep RT-PCR kit, and this first round was followed by a second-round multiplex PCR, then size selection and purification. TCRdb reprocessing: public reads trimmed at Q25 with fastp, clones called with MiXCR, in-frame beta chains kept. Entries are consolidated by CDR3 protein sequence, retaining the most common genes and DNA. The sample includes about 210,000 distinct CDR3 sequences, with just under 30% observed a single time. The top ten hold around 10% of the sample. Sequencing input: peripheral blood. These receptors were collected from a man aged 50 to 60 with Graves' ophthalmopathy. Donor details come from another sample of the same person, matched by shared clones.

This clonotype was detected ten times or more. V usage is TRBV20-1 and J usage is TRBJ1-2; D not resolved. The germline CDR1 and CDR2 sequences are DFQATT and SNEGSKA (reference sequence). The CDR3 extends over 12 amino acids. V gave up 4 bases and J gave up 5 bases, with 11 bases separating them. The CDR3 DNA reads as TGCAGTGCTACACTTCCCCTATATGGCTACACCTTC. This sequence encodes CSATLPLYGYTF.

This clonotype was recorded at least ten times. The chain has TRBV3-1 and TRBJ1-1; possibly TRBD1 for D (5 bases). V was cut by 4 bases and J by 1 base, with 7 bases left in between. This CDR3 has 13 amino acids. CDR1 LGHDT and CDR2 YNNKEL come from the germline V gene (reference sequence). The CDR3 DNA reads TGTGCCAGCAGCCCCGGGGGGAACACTGAAGCTTTCTTT. Protein: CASSPGGNTEAFF.

The table lists this clonotype with many counts. The rearrangement joins TRBV12-3 or TRBV12-4 to TRBJ1-6; D perhaps matches TRBD1 (6 bases). Trimming stripped 5 bases from V and 8 bases from J, with 19 bases between. The CDR3 totals 16 residues. In nucleotides, the CDR3 is TGTGCCAGCAGTCTCGGACAGAACCCCCGGGATTCACCCCTCCACTTT. This codes for CASSLGQNPRDSPLHF.

This clonotype came up many times. The chain joins TRBV6-1 to TRBJ1-6; D is perhaps TRBD1 (5 bases). CDR1 MNHNS and CDR2 SASEGT come from the germline V gene. The V gene lost 4 bases and the J gene lost 7 bases, with 17 bases spanning the gap. CDR3 length: 16 amino acids. The CDR3 is CASSAIPGRDNSPLHF. The CDR3 DNA sequence: TGTGCCAGCAGTGCAATCCCGGGACGGGACAATTCACCCCTCCACTTT.

This clonotype was seen many times. This rearrangement joins TRBV6-1 to TRBJ1-2; no definite D call. The germline V gene has CDR1 MNHNS and CDR2 SASEGT. V was cut by 3 bases and J by 4 bases, with 15 bases left in between. This CDR3 comprises 15 residues. The CDR3 DNA is TGTGCCAGCAGTGACCTAGACGGAGACACCTATGGCTACACCTTC. It codes for CASSDLDGDTYGYTF.

This clonotype has at least ten counts. V and J are TRBV12-3 or TRBV12-4 and TRBJ1-6; TRBD1 aligns across 7 bases. CDR3 length: 14 amino acids. V shed 7 bases, J shed 6 bases, and the junction held 6 bases outside the gene matches. The DNA of the CDR3 is TGTGCCAGCAATCCCGGGACAGCTAATTCACCCCTCCACTTT. Its translation: CASNPGTANSPLHF.

The V and J genes are TRBV6-2 or TRBV6-3 and TRBJ1-1; possible D gene TRBD1, 5 bases. Trimming removed 5 bases at V and 7 bases at J, with 11 bases between. Germline CDR1 MNHEY, CDR2 SVGEGT. CDR3 length: 12 amino acids. In DNA, the CDR3 is TGTGCCAGCAGTCGGCAGGGAATTGAAGCTTTCTTT. This translates into CASSRQGIEAFF.

The chain recombines TRBV6-1 with TRBJ2-7; D perhaps matches TRBD1 (5 bases). V lost 3 bases and J lost 1, with 10 bases in between. Per germline, CDR1 MNHNS and CDR2 SASEGT. The CDR3 spans 14 residues. This CDR3 is CASSEQGGSYEQYF. Here the CDR3 DNA reads TGTGCCAGCAGTGAGCAGGGTGGGTCCTACGAGCAGTACTTC.

This clonotype was observed many times. The rearrangement links TRBV7-2 to TRBJ2-7; D remains ambiguous. The CDR3 sequence is 15 residues long. V was shortened by 1 base and J by 1 base, with 11 bases between the two germline ends. In germline, CDR1 is SGHTA, CDR2 FQGNSA. The CDR3 nucleotides read TGTGCCAGCAGCTTAGAATTGGGCAGTTCCTACGAGCAGTACTTC. It yields the protein CASSLELGSSYEQYF.

This clonotype was picked up many times. This chain connects TRBV6-5 to TRBJ2-2; weak D call: TRBD2 (7 bases). Germline loops: CDR1 MNHEY, CDR2 SVGAGI. The CDR3 extends over 16 amino acids. V lost 5 bases, J lost 4 bases, and 17 bases lay in between. The CDR3, as DNA: TGTGCCAGCAGTAGGGGGGGGCAGGGCGGCACCGGGGAGCTGTTTTTT. This sequence encodes CASSRGGQGGTGELFF.

The table lists this clonotype with many counts. The V gene is TRBV19, the J gene TRBJ1-6; TRBD1 is a possible D gene (5 bases). V was shortened by 5 bases and J by 0 bases, with 14 bases between the two germline ends. Per germline, CDR1 LNHDA and CDR2 SQIVND (reference sequence). This CDR3 is built from 17 residues. The CDR3 is CASSVGPLSSYNSPLHF. In DNA, the CDR3 is TGTGCCAGTAGTGTGGGACCTCTGAGCTCCTATAATTCACCCCTCCACTTT.